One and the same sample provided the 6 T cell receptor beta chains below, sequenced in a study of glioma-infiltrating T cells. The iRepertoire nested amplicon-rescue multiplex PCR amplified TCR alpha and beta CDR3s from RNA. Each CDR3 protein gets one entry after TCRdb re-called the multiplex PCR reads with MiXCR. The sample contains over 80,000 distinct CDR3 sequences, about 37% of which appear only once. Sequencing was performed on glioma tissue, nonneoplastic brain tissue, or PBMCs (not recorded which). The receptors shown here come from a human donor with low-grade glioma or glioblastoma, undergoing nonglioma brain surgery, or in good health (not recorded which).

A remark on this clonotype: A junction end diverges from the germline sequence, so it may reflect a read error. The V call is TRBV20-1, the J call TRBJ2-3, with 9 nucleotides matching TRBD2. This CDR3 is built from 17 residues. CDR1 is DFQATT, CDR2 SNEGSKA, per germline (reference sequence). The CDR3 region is CSARDQLGTSHTDTRYF. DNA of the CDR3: TGCAGTGCTAGAGATCAACTCGGGACTAGCCACACAGATACGCGGTATTTT.

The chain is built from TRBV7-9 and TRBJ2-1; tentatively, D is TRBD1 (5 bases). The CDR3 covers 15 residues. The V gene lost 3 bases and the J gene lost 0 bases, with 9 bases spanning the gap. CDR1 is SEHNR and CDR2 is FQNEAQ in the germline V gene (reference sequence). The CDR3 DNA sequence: TGTGCCAGCAGCTTGGACACTGGCTCCTACAATGAGCAGTTCTTC. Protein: CASSLDTGSYNEQFF.

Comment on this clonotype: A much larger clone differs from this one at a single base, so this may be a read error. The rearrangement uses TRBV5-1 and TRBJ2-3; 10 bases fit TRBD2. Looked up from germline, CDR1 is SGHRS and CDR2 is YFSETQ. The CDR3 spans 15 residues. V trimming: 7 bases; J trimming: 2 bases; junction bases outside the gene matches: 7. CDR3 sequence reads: CASGSGLAYTDTQYF. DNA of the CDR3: TGCGCCAGCGGGTCGGGACTAGCGTACACAGATACGCAGTATTTT.

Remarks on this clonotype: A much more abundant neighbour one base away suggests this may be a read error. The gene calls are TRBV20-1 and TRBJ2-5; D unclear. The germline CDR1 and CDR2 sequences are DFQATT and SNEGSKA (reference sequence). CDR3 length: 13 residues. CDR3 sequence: CSVGDMWGETQYF. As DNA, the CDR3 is TGCAGCGTTGGAGATATGTGGGGAGAGACCCAGTACTTC.

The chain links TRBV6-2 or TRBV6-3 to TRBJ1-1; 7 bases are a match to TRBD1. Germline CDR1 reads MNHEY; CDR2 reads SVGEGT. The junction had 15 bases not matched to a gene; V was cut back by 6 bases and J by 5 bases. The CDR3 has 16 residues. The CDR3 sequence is CASRDRKGGIGTEAFF. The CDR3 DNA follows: TGTGCCAGCAGAGACCGGAAAGGGGGCATTGGAACTGAAGCTTTCTTT.

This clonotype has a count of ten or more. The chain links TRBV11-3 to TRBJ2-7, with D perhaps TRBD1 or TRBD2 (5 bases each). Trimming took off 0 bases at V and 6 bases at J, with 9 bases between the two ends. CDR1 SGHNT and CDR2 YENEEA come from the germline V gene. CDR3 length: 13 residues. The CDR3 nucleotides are TGTGCCAGCAGCTTAGATCGGGGCGGCGAGCAGTACTTC. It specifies CASSLDRGGEQYF.